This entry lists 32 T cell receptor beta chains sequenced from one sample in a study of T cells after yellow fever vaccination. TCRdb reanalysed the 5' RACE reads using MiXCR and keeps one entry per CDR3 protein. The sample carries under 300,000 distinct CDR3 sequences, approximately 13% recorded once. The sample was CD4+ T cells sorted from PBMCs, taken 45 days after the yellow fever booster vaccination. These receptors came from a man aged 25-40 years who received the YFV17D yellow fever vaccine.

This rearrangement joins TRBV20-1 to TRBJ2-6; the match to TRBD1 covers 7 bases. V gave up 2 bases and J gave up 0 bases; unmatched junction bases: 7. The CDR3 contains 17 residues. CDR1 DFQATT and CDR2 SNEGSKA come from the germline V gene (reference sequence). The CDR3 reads CSARFRDSSSGANVLTF. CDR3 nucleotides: TGCAGTGCTAGATTCCGGGACAGTAGCTCTGGGGCCAACGTCCTGACTTTC.

The CDR3 is CASSLGGRALDTQYF. DNA for the CDR3: TGTGCCAGCAGCTTAGGGGGGAGGGCCCTCGATACGCAGTATTTT. The chain recombines TRBV7-8 with TRBJ2-3; the match to TRBD2 covers 7 bases. CDR1 SGHVS and CDR2 FQNEAQ come from the germline V gene. Trimming at V came to 1 base and at J to 6 bases, leaving 7 bases not matched to a gene. This CDR3 region has 15 residues.

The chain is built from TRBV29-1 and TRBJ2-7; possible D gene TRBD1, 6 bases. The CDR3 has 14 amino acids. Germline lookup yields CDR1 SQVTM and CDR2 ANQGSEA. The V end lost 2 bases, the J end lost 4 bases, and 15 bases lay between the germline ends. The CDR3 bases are TGCAGCGTTGAATCCGAGACAGGCCAGTACGAGCAGTACTTC. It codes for CSVESETGQYEQYF.

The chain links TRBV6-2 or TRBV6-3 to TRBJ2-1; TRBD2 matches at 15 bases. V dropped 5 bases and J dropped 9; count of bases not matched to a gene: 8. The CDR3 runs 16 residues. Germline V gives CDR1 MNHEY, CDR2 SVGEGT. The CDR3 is CASSQGTSGRFSEQFF. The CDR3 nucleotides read TGTGCCAGCAGTCAGGGGACTAGCGGGAGGTTTAGTGAGCAGTTCTTC.

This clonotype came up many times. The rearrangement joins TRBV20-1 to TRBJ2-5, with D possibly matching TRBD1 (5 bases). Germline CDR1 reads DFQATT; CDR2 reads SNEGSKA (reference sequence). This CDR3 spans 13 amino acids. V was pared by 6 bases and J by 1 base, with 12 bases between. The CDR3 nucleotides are TGCAGTGCCCAAAGGACACGCCAAGAGACCCAGTACTTC. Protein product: CSAQRTRQETQYF.

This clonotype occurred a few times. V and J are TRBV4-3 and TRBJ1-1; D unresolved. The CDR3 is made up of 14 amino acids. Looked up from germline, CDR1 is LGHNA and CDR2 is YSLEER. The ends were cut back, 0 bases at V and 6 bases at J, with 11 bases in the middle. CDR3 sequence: CASSQDLGRPEAFF. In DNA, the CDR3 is TGCGCCAGCAGCCAAGATCTGGGTAGGCCTGAAGCTTTCTTT.

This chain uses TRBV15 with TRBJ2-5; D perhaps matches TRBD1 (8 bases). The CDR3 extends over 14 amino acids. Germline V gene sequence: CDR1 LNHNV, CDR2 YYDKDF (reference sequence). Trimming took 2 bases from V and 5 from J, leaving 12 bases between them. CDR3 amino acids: CATSRQQGGETQYF. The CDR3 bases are TGTGCCACCAGCAGACAACAGGGGGGGGAGACCCAGTACTTC.

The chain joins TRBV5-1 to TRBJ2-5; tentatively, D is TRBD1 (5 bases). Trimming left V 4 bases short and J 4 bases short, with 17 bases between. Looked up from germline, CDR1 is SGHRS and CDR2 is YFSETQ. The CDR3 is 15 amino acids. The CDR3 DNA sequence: TGCGCCAGCAGCCTCGGGCCCCCGCAGGGAGAGACCCAGTACTTC. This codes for CASSLGPPQGETQYF.

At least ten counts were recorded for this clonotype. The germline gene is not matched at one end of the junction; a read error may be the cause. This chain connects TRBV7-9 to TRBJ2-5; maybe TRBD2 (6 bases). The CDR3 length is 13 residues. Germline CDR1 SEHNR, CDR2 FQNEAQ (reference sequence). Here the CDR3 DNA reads TGCGCCAGCAGCTTTAGCGGAGGGGAGACCCAGTACTTC. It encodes CASSFSGGETQYF.

CDR3 coding DNA: TGTGCCAGTAATGCAGGGAGCACAGATACGCAGTATTTT. Translated, it gives CASNAGSTDTQYF. This chain links TRBV19 with TRBJ2-3, with D possibly being TRBD1 (5 bases). Germline lookup yields CDR1 LNHDA and CDR2 SQIVND (reference sequence). V shed 7 bases and J shed 0 bases, with 8 bases lying between them. CDR3 length: 13 amino acids.

The CDR3 reads CASSFVGREFGNEQFF. For the CDR3, the DNA is TGTGCCAGCAGCTTTGTAGGGCGGGAGTTCGGTAATGAGCAGTTCTTC. J is TRBJ2-1 and V is TRBV11-1; 7 bases align to TRBD2. The CDR3 is 16 residues long. V shed 3 bases and J 7 bases; nucleotides not matched to a gene: 12. Germline V gene data show CDR1 as SGHAT and CDR2 as FQDESV (reference sequence). The whole variable domain, remainder taken from reference TRBV11-1 and TRBJ2-1, is EAEVAQSPRYKITEKSQAVAFWCDPISGHATLYWYRQILGQGPELLVQFQDESVVDDSQLPKDRFSAERLKGVDSTLKIQPAELGDSAMYLCASSFVGREFGNEQFFGPGTRLTVL.

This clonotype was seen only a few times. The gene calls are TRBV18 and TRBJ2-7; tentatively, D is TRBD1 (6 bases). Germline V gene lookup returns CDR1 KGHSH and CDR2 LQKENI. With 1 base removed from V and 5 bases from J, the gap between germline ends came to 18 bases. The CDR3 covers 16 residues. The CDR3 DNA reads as TGTGCCAGCTCACCACAGGGGGTGAGTTCTCTCCACGAGCAGTACTTC. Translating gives CASSPQGVSSLHEQYF.

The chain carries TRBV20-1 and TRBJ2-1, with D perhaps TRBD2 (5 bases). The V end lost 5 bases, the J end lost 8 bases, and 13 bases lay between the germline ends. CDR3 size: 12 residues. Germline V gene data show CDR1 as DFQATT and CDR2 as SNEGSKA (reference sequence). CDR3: CSAERSTYEQFF. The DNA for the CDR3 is TGCAGTGCTGAGCGGAGTACATATGAGCAGTTCTTC.

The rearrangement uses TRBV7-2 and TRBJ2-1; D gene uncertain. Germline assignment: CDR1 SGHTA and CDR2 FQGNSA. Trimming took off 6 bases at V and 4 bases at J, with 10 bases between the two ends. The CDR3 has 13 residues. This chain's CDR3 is CASREVTYNEQFF. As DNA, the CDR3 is TGTGCCAGCAGGGAAGTGACATACAATGAGCAGTTCTTC.

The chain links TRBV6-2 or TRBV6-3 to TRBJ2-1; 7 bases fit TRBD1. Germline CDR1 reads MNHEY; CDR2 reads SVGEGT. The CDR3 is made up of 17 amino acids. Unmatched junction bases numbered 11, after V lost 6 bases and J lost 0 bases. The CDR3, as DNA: TGTGCCAGCAGGGGACAGAAACCTATCAGCTCCTACAATGAGCAGTTCTTC. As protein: CASRGQKPISSYNEQFF.

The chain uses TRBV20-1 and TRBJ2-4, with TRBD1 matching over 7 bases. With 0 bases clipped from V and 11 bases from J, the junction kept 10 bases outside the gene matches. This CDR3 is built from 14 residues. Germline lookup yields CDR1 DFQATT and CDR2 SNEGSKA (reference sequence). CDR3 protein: CSAREGRGRRVQYF. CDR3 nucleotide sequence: TGCAGTGCTAGAGAGGGTAGGGGGCGCCGGGTTCAGTACTTC.

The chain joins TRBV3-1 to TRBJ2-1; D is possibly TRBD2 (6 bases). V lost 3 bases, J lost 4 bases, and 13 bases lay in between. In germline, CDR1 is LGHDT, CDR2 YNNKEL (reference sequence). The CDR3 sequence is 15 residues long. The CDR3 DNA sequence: TGTGCCAGCAGCCAGCCGGGAGTGGGATACAATGAGCAGTTCTTC. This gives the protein CASSQPGVGYNEQFF.

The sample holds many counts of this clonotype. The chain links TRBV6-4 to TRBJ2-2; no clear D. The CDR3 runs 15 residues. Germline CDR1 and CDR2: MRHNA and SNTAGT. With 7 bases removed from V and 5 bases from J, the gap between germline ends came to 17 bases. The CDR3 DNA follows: TGTGCCAGCAAGGTTACCCCAGGTTTGACCGGGGAGCTGTTTTTT. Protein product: CASKVTPGLTGELFF.

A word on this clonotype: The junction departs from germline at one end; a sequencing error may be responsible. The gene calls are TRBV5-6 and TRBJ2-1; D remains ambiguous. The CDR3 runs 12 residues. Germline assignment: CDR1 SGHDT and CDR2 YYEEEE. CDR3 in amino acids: CASSLASTETGF. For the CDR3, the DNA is TGTGCCAGCAGCTTGGCATCTACCGAAACGGGCTTC.

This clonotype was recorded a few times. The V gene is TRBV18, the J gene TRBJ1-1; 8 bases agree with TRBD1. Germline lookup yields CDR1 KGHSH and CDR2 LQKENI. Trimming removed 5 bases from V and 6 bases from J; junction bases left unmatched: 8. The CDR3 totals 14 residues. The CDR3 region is CASSTGQGTPEAFF. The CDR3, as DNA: TGTGCCAGCTCAACTGGACAGGGAACACCTGAAGCTTTCTTT.

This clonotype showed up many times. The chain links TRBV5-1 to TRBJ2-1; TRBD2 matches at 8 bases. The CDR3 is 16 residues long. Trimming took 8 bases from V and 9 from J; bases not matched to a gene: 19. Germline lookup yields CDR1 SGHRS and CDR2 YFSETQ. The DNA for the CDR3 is TGCGCCAGTCGACTTTTGGCGGGAGGCGACGCCGGTGAGCAGTTCTTC. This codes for CASRLLAGGDAGEQFF. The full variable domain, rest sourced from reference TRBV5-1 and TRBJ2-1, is KAGVTQTPRYLIKTRGQQVTLSCSPISGHRSVSWYQQTPGQGLQFLFEYFSETQRNKGNFPGRFSGRQFSNSRSEMNVSTLELGDSALYLCASRLLAGGDAGEQFFGPGTRLTVL.

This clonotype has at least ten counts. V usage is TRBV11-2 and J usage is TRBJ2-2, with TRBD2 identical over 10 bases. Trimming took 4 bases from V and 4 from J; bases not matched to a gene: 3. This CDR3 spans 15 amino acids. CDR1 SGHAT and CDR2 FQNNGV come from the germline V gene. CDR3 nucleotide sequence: TGTGCCAGCAGCTCTAGCGGGAGTCTCACCGGGGAGCTGTTTTTT. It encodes CASSSSGSLTGELFF.

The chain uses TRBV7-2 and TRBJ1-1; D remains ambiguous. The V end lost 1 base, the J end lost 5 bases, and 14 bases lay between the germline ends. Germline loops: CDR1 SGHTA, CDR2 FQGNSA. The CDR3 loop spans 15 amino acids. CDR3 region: CASSLVYPGSTEAFF. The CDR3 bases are TGTGCCAGCAGCTTAGTATATCCAGGCTCGACTGAAGCTTTCTTT.

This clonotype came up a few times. CDR3 DNA: TGCGCCCTCCCAAGAGGGGAGGGTATAAAGACCCAGTACTTC. Translating it yields CALPRGEGIKTQYF. The chain employs TRBV5-1 and TRBJ2-5; 7 nucleotides match TRBD2. Germline V CDR1 and CDR2: SGHRS, YFSETQ. Trimming at V came to 10 bases and at J to 6 bases, leaving 15 bases not matched to a gene. There are 14 residues in the CDR3. The variable domain in full, with the rest retrieved from reference TRBV5-1 and TRBJ2-5, is KAGVTQTPRYLIKTRGQQVTLSCSPISGHRSVSWYQQTPGQGLQFLFEYFSETQRNKGNFPGRFSGRQFSNSRSEMNVSTLELGDSALYLCALPRGEGIKTQYFGPGTRLLVL.

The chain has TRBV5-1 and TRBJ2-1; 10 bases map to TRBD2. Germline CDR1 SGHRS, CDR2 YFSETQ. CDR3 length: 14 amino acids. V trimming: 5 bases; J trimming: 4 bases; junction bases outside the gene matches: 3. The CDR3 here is CASREAGGYNEQFF. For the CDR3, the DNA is TGCGCCAGCAGGGAAGCGGGAGGGTACAATGAGCAGTTCTTC.

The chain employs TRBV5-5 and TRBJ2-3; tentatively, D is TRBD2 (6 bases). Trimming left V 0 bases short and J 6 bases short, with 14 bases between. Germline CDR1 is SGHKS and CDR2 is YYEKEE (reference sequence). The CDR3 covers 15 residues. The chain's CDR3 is CASSLGGVYVDTQYF. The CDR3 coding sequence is TGTGCCAGCAGCTTGGGGGGGGTTTACGTGGATACGCAGTATTTT.

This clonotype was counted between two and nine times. CDR3 sequence: CAIKPTPSSYEQYF. The DNA for the CDR3 is TGTGCCATCAAGCCGACCCCGAGCTCCTACGAGCAGTACTTC. V usage is TRBV10-3 and J usage is TRBJ2-7; D gene uncertain. This CDR3 is 14 amino acids long. The V end lost 7 bases, the J end lost 0 bases, and 13 bases lay between the germline ends. CDR1 is ENHRY and CDR2 is SYGVKD in the germline V gene.

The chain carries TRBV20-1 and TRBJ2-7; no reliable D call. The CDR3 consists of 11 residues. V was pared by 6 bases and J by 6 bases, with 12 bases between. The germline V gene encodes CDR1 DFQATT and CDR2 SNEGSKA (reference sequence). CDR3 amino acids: CSAMPSFEQYF. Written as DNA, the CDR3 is TGCAGTGCAATGCCTAGTTTCGAGCAGTACTTC.

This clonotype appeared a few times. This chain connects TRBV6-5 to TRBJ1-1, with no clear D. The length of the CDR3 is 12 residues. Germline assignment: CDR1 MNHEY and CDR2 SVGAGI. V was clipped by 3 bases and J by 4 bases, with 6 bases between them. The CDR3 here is CASSYLGTEAFF. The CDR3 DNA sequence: TGTGCCAGCAGTTATCTGGGCACTGAAGCTTTCTTT.

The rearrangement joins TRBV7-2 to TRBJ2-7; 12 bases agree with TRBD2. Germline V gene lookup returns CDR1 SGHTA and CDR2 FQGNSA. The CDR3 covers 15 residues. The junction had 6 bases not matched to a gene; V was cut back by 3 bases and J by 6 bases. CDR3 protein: CASSLPSGRASEQYF. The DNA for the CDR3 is TGTGCCAGCAGCTTGCCTAGCGGGAGGGCCAGCGAGCAGTACTTC.

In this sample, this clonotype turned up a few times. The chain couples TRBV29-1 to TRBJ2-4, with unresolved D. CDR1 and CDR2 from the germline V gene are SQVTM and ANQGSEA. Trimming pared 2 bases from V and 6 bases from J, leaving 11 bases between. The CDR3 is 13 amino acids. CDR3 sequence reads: CSVELAGLNIQYF. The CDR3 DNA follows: TGCAGCGTTGAACTGGCAGGCTTAAACATTCAGTACTTC.

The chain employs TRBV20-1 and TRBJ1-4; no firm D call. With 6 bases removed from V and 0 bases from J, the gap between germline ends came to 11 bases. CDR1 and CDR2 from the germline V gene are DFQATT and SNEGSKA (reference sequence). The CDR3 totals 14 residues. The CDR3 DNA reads TGCAGTGCCGAAACGGGTGCAACTAATGAAAAACTGTTTTTT. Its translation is CSAETGATNEKLFF.